The rows below give T cell receptor beta chains drawn from one sample of a study of blood T cell repertoires in COVID-19. Clones were sequenced by immunoSEQ multiplex PCR, and TCRdb holds only the in-frame ones, with some missing. This table holds more than 150,000 clones, 90% found once. The sequencing input was peripheral blood. The receptors derive from a man aged 45-65 years with acute or convalescent COVID-19. Both conserved end residues are part of each CDR3. D genes are given only for firm matches. Rows give clone size only sometimes, using once, few, many, or a class for an expanded clone.

CDR3aa,CDR3nt,v_gene,j_gene,abundance,d_gene
CASSWSTVTDTQYF,TGTGCCAGCAGCTGGTCGACAGTCACAGATACGCAGTATTTT,TRBV7-8,TRBJ2-3,.,.
CASSPPGDKIFYEQYF,TGTGCCAGCTCACCACCGGGGGACAAGATTTTCTACGAGCAGTACTTC,TRBV18,TRBJ2-7,few,.
CASSLSLLAGGRNEQFF,TGTGCCAGCAGCTTATCATTACTAGCGGGGGGAAGGAATGAGCAGTTCTTC,TRBV7-2,TRBJ2-1,.,TRBD2
CATSRGLAPQPSETQYF,TGTGCCACCAGCAGAGGACTAGCGCCCCAACCAAGTGAGACCCAGTACTTC,TRBV15,TRBJ2-5,.,TRBD2
CATSDLHSGDRSNQPQHF,TGTGCCACCAGTGATTTGCACTCGGGCGACAGGAGCAATCAGCCCCAGCATTTT,TRBV24-1,TRBJ1-5,.,.
CASSEALLTGRHNYGYTF,TGTGCCAGCAGTGAAGCGCTTTTAACAGGGCGGCACAACTATGGCTACACCTTC,TRBV2,TRBJ1-2,.,.
CASSQGSGTDTQYF,TGTGCCAGCAGCCAAGGGTCAGGCACAGATACGCAGTATTTT,TRBV4-2,TRBJ2-3,.,.
CASSSWTSGSLTRGELFF,TGTGCCAGCAGTTCTTGGACTAGCGGGAGCCTCACTCGTGGGGAGCTGTTTTTT,TRBV27,TRBJ2-2,.,TRBD2
CASSTSGVEGTQYF,TGTGCCAGCAGTACTAGCGGGGTAGAAGGGACCCAGTACTTC,TRBV6-5,TRBJ2-5,.,TRBD2
CASSPSRASLRSGYTF,TGTGCCAGCAGCCCTAGTAGAGCTTCCCTAAGGAGTGGCTACACCTTC,TRBV11-2,TRBJ1-2,.,.
CASSPKTGRYNEQFF,TGTGCCAGCAGCCCAAAGACAGGGCGGTACAATGAGCAGTTCTTC,TRBV11-3,TRBJ2-1,.,TRBD1
CAISESPENYGYTF,TGTGCCATCAGTGAGTCCCCGGAGAACTATGGCTACACCTTC,TRBV10-3,TRBJ1-2,.,.
CASSINTGGTTDTQYF,TGTGCCAGTAGTATTAATACGGGGGGGACCACAGATACGCAGTATTTT,TRBV19,TRBJ2-3,.,TRBD2
CASIDQEGKLFF,TGTGCCAGTATCGACCAGGAGGGAAAACTGTTTTTT,TRBV19,TRBJ1-4,.,.
CASSETGSYNSPLHF,TGTGCCAGCAGTGAAACAGGCTCCTATAATTCACCCCTCCACTTT,TRBV2,TRBJ1-6,.,.
CASSRTGHTGELFF,TGTGCCAGCAGCCGGACAGGGCACACCGGGGAGCTGTTTTTT,TRBV2,TRBJ2-2,.,TRBD1
CAISFGTGIAEAFF,TGTGCCATCAGTTTTGGGACAGGGATCGCTGAAGCTTTCTTT,TRBV10-3,TRBJ1-1,.,TRBD1
CAISESPGGDTEAFF,TGTGCCATCAGTGAGTCGCCGGGAGGGGACACTGAAGCTTTCTTT,TRBV10-3,TRBJ1-1,.,.
CASSEVQRNQPQHF,TGTGCCAGCAGTGAGGTCCAGAGGAATCAGCCCCAGCATTTT,TRBV2,TRBJ1-5,.,.
CASSVDILNTEAFF,TGTGCCAGCAGCGTAGACATTCTTAACACTGAAGCTTTCTTT,TRBV9,TRBJ1-1,.,.
CASSPLGQGRYNEQFF,TGTGCCAGCTCACCACTTGGACAGGGGCGATACAATGAGCAGTTCTTC,TRBV18,TRBJ2-1,.,TRBD1
CASSIGGLAGTYEQYF,TGTGCCAGTAGTATAGGGGGCCTAGCGGGGACCTACGAGCAGTACTTC,TRBV19,TRBJ2-7,.,TRBD2
CASSPQRESPDF,TGTGCCAGCAGCCCCCAGCGGGAGAGCCCTGACTTC,TRBV7-8,TRBJ2-7,.,TRBD2
CAWSIAGVGNTIYF,TGTGCCTGGAGTATTGCGGGGGTGGGAAACACCATATATTTT,TRBV30,TRBJ1-3,.,.
CASSLQGSQPQHF,TGTGCCAGCAGTTTACAGGGCAGTCAGCCCCAGCATTTT,TRBV12-3/TRBV12-4,TRBJ1-5,few,.
CSVPDFGRGANVLTF,TGCAGCGTGCCGGACTTCGGGAGGGGGGCCAACGTCCTGACTTTC,TRBV29-1,TRBJ2-6,.,TRBD2